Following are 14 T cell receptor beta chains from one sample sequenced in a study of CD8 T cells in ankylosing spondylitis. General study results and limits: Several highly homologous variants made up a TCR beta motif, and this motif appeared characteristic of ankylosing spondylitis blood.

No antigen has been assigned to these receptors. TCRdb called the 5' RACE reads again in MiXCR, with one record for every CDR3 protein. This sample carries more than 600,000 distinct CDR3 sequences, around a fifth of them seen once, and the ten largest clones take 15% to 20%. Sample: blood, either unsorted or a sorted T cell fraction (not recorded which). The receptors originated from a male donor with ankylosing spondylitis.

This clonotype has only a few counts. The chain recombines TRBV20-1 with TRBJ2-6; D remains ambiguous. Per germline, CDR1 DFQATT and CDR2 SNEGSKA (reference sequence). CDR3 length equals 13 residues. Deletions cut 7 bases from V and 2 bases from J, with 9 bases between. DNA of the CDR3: TGCAGTGTTGACCCCCCTGGGGCCAACGTCCTGACTTTC. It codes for CSVDPPGANVLTF.

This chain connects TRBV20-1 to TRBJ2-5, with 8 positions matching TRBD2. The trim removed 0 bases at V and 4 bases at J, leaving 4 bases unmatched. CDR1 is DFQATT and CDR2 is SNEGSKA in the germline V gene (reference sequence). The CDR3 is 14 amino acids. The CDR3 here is CSARDVLAGETQYF. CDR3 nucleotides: TGCAGTGCTAGAGATGTTCTAGCGGGAGAGACCCAGTACTTC.

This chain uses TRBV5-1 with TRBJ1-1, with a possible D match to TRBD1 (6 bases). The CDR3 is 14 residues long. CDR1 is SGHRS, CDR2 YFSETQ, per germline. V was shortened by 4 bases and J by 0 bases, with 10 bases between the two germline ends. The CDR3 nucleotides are TGCGCCAGCAGCGCGGACAGTTTGAACACTGAAGCTTTCTTT. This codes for CASSADSLNTEAFF.

In DNA form, the CDR3 reads TGTGCCAGCAGCTTCTCGACGGGTGGGTGGAATGAGCAGTTCTTC. It translates to CASSFSTGGWNEQFF. V and J are TRBV12-1 and TRBJ2-1; TRBD2 is taken as the D call from the table, unchecked against the DNA. TRBV12-1 is termed a pseudogene. CDR3 size: 15 residues.

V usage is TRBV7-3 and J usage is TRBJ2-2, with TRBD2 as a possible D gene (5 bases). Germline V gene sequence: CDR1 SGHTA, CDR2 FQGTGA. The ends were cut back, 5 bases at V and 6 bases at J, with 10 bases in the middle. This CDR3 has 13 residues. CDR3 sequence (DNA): TGTGCCAGCAGCCTTGGACTGTCCGGGGAGCTGTTTTTT. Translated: CASSLGLSGELFF.

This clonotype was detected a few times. The CDR3, as DNA: TGTGCCAGCAGTTTAGGGCAGGAGGAGAATTCACCCCTCCACTTT. It translates to CASSLGQEENSPLHF. V usage is TRBV12-3 or TRBV12-4 and J usage is TRBJ1-6, with D unresolved. V was trimmed by 1 base and J by 7 bases, leaving 11 bases between them. This CDR3 has 15 amino acids.

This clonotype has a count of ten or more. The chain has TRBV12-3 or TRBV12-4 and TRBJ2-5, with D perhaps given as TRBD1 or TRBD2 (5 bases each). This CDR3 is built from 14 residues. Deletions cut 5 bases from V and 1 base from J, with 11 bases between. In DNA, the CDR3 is TGTGCCAGCAGTCTGCCCGGGACCCAAGAGACCCAGTACTTC. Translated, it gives CASSLPGTQETQYF.

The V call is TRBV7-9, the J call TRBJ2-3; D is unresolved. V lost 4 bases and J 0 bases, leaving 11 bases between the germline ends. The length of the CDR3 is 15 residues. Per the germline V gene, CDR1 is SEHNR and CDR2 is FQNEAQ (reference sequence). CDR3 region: CASSSLRGSTDTQYF. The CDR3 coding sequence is TGTGCCAGCAGCTCCCTCAGAGGAAGCACAGATACGCAGTATTTT.

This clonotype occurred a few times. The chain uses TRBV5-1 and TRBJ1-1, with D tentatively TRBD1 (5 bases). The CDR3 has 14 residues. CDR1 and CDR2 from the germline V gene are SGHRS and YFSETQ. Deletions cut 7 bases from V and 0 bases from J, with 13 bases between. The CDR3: CASSGEPVNTEAFF. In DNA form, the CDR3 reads TGCGCCAGCTCGGGGGAGCCAGTGAACACTGAAGCTTTCTTT.

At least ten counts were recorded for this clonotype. CDR3 residues: CSVDHRREDGYTF. The CDR3 DNA reads as TGCAGCGTTGACCATCGACGAGAGGATGGCTACACCTTC. The rearrangement joins TRBV29-1 to TRBJ1-2; D remains unclear. The CDR3 loop spans 13 amino acids. Germline CDR1 and CDR2: SQVTM and ANQGSEA. The V and J ends lost 3 bases and 6 bases respectively, with 14 bases between them.

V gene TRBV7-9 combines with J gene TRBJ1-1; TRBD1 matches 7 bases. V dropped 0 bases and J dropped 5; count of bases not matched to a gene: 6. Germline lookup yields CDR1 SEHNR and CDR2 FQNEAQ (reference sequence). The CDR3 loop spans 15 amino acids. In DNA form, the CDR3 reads TGTGCCAGCAGCTTAGCCCCACAGGGGAGAACTGAAGCTTTCTTT. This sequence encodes CASSLAPQGRTEAFF. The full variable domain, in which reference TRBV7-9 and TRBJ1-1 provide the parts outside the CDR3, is DTGVSQNPRHKITKRGQNVTFRCDPISEHNRLYWYRQTLGQGPEFLTYFQNEAQLEKSRLLSDRFSAERPKGSFSTLEIQRTEQGDSAMYLCASSLAPQGRTEAFFGQGTRLTVV.

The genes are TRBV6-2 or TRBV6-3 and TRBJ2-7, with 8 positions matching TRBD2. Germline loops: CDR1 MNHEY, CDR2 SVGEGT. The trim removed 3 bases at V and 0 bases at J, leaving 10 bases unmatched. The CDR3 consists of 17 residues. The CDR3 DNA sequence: TGTGCCAGCAGTTATTCTTACCAGCGGGAGAACTCCTACGAGCAGTACTTC. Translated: CASSYSYQRENSYEQYF.

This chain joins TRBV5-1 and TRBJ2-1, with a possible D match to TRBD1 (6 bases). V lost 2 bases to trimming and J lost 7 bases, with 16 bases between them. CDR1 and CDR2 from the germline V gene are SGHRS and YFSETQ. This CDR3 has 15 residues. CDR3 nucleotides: TGCGCCAGCAGCTTATATCAGGGGTTCTCAAATGAGCAGTTCTTC. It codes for CASSLYQGFSNEQFF.

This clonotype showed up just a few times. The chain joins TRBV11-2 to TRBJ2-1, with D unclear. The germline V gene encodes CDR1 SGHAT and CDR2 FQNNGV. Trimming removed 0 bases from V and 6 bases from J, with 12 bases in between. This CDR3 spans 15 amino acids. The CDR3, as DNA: TGTGCCAGCAGCTTAGATCCCGGTACCTTCAATGAGCAGTTCTTC. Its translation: CASSLDPGTFNEQFF.